The present TCR beta chain was sequenced within a study of OX40 agonist ivuxolimab in advanced cancers. With regard to the full study: Ivuxolimab was a fully human IgG2 agonistic monoclonal antibody targeting the costimulatory receptor OX40 (CD134). Intravenous ivuxolimab was administered to patients every 2 weeks at six dose levels: 0.01, 0.1, 0.3, 1.5, 3 and 10 mg/kg. Of the 52 patients in dose escalation, some 20 had hepatocellular carcinoma, about 15 had melanoma, 9 had renal cell carcinoma and 9 had head and neck cancer. A male proportion of roughly 80% and a mean age of approximately 58 years, ranging from about 23 to 90, were recorded for the dose-escalation cohort. Patients were allowed to have had prior anti-PD-1, anti-PD-L1 or anti-CTLA-4 therapy, and around two fifths of the dose-escalation patients had been treated with checkpoint inhibitors. Three dose-escalation patients achieved partial responses, one with hepatocellular carcinoma and two with cutaneous melanoma. Peripheral TCRbeta sequencing was intended to test whether TCR sequence diversity was altered and clonal T-cell expansion was caused by ivuxolimab. The paper covers the monotherapy dose-escalation part of the phase I ivuxolimab trial, which included N ≈ 50 patients. General study outcomes and caveats: At doses of 0.1 to 3.0 mg/kg, clonal expansion of both CD4+ and CD8+ T cells in blood was seen between baseline and week 6. After ivuxolimab, CD8+ T cells had more expanded clones than CD4+ T cells on average. In the 0.1-3.0 mg/kg groups, partial responders were among the patients with the lowest normalized peripheral clonal expansion, particularly in CD8+ T cells. Low levels of normalized T-cell clonal expansion were also shown by some nonresponding patients. The antigen specificity of the peripheral T cells that underwent clonal expansion was not determined.

Genomic DNA was extracted from sorted cells for sequencing of the TCRbeta CDR3 region. The immunoSEQ Assay was used to sequence the TCRbeta CDR3 regions. The table comes from immuneACCESS by way of TCRdb, which keeps in-frame sequences with V and J called. Part of the clones is missing from these tables; in studies checked, under half for an unresolved V gene and the rest for unknown reasons. The sample includes about 98,000 clones, with 90% to 95% observed a single time. The ten biggest clones cover 0.26% of the sample. Patients with autoimmune disease history or receiving systemic immunosuppression were excluded from the trial. In every dose cohort, peripheral blood was drawn for TCR sequencing at baseline, cycle 4 day 1, and cycle 7 day 1. The samples were taken from a phase I, first-in-human, multicenter, open-label dose-escalation trial of ivuxolimab. The trial enrolled adults with locally advanced or metastatic head and neck squamous cell, hepatocellular, melanoma or renal cell carcinoma. Before TCR sequencing, CD4+ T cells and CD8+ T cells from peripheral blood were sorted into separate populations.

This clone was picked up one time. This receptor's antigen is unknown. No base quality values were provided; no much bigger clone lies one nucleotide off. The CDR3 has 13 amino acids, counting the end cysteine and phenylalanine. CDR3 DNA only is kept here, 39 bases in frame from base 1. V loses 0 bases of germline sequence and J loses 5 bases, and the interval between the two ends is 7 bases. The germline V gene encodes CDR1 KGHSH and CDR2 LQKENI. The chain is made from TRBV18 and TRBJ2-5; no D segment can be confidently identified. This TCR was sampled from an adult with an advanced solid tumor such as melanoma, head and neck, liver or kidney cancer. The material was CD4+ or CD8+ T cells sorted from blood, obtained in a trial of the OX40 agonist ivuxolimab. The DNA is as follows: TGTGCCAGCTCACCACCGAGCGCGGAGACCCAGTACTTC. The resulting protein is CASSPPSAETQYF. The reference TRBV18 and TRBJ2-5 proteins fill in what lies around the CDR3, so the full variable domain reads NAGVMQNPRHLVRRRGQEARLRCSPMKGHSHVYWYRQLPEEGLKFMVYLQKENIIDESGMPKERFSAEFPKEGPSILRIQQVVRGDSAAYFCASSPPSAETQYFGPGTRLLVL.